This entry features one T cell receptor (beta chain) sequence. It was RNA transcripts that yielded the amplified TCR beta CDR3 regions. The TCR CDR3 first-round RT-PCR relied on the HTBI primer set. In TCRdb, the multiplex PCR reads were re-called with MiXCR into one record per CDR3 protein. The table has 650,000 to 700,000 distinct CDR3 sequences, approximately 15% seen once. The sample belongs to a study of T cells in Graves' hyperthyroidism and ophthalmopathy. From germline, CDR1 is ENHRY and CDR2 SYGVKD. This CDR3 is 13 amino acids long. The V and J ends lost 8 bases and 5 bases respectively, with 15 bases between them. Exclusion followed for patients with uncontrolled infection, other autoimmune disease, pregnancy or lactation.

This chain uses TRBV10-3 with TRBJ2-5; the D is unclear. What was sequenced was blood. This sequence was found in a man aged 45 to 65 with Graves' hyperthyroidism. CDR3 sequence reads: CAIGPEVGETQYF. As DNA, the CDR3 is TGTGCCATCGGACCCGAGGTTGGGGAGACCCAGTACTTC.